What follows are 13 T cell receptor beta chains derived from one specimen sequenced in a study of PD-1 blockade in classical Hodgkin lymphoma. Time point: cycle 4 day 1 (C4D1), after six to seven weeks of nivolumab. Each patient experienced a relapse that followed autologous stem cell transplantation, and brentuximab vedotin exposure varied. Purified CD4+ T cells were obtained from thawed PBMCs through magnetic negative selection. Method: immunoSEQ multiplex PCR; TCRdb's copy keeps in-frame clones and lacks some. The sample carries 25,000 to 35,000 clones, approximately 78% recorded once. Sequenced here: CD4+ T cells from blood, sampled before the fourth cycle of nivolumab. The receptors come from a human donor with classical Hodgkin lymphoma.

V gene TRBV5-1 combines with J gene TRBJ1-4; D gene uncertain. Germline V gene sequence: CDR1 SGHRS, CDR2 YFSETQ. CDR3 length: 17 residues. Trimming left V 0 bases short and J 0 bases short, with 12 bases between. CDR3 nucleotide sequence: TGCGCCAGCAGCTTGGGTGCGCGGGTGACAACTAATGAAAAACTGTTTTTT. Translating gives CASSLGARVTTNEKLFF. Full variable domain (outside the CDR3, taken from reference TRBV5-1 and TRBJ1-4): KAGVTQTPRYLIKTRGQQVTLSCSPISGHRSVSWYQQTPGQGLQFLFEYFSETQRNKGNFPGRFSGRQFSNSRSEMNVSTLELGDSALYLCASSLGARVTTNEKLFFGSGTQLSVL.

The CDR3 DNA follows: TGTGCCAGCAGCAGAAATCAGGGGGGAGTTGGCTACACCTTC. Its protein is CASSRNQGGVGYTF. This chain joins TRBV27 and TRBJ1-2; 7 bases line up with TRBD1. The CDR3 loop spans 14 amino acids. CDR1 and CDR2 (germline): MNHEY, SMNVEV (reference sequence). The V and J ends lost 6 bases and 7 bases, in that order; junction bases with no gene match: 11.

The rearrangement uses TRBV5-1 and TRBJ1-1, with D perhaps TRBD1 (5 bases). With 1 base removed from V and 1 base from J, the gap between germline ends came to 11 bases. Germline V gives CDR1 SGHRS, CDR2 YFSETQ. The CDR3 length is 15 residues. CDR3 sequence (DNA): TGCGCCAGCAGCTTGAGATCCGGGGGGAACACTGAAGCTTTCTTT. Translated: CASSLRSGGNTEAFF.

The CDR3 region is CASSPEGVPLLYEQYF. CDR3 DNA sequence: TGCGCCAGCAGCCCAGAGGGGGTCCCTTTATTATACGAGCAGTACTTC. This chain links TRBV4-1 with TRBJ2-7, with D maybe TRBD1 (6 bases). CDR1 MGHRA and CDR2 YSYEKL come from the germline V gene. The germline V and J ends were trimmed by 4 bases and 4 bases, with 20 bases remaining between them. The CDR3 loop spans 16 amino acids.

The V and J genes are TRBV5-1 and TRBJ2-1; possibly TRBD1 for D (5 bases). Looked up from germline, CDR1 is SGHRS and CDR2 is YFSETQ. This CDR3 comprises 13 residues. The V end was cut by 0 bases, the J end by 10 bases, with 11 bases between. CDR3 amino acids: CASSLEGVGEQFF. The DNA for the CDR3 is TGCGCCAGCAGCTTGGAAGGGGTAGGCGAGCAGTTCTTC.

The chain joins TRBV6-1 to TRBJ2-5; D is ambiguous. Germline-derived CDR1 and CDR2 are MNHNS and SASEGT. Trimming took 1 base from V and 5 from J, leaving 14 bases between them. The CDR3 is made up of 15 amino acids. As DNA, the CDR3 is TGTGCCAGCAGTGAAGGGGTGGGAATCCGGGAGACCCAGTACTTC. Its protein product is CASSEGVGIRETQYF.

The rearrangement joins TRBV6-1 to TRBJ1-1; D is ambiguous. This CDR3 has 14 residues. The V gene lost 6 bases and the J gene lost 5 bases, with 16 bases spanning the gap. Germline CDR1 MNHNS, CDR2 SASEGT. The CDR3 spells CASRDQPTVTEAFF. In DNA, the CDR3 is TGTGCCAGCAGAGACCAGCCGACGGTGACTGAAGCTTTCTTT.

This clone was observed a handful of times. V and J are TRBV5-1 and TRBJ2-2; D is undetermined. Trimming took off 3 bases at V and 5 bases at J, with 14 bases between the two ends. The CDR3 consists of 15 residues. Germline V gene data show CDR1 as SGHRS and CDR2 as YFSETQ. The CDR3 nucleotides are TGCGCCAGCAGCTATTTGGCAGGAGAAACCGGGGAGCTGTTTTTT. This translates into CASSYLAGETGELFF.

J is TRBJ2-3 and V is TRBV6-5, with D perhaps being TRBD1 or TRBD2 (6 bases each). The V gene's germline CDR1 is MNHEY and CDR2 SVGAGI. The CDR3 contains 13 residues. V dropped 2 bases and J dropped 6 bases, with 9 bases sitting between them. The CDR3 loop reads CASSYGGLDTQYF. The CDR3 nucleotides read TGTGCCAGCAGTTACGGGGGGCTGGATACGCAGTATTTT.

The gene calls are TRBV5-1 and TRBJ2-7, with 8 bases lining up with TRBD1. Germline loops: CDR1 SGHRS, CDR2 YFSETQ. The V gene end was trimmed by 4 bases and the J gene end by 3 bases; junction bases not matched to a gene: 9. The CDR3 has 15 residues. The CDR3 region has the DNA TGCGCCAGCAGCACCTTAGGGACAGGAGACTACGAGCAGTACTTC. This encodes CASSTLGTGDYEQYF.

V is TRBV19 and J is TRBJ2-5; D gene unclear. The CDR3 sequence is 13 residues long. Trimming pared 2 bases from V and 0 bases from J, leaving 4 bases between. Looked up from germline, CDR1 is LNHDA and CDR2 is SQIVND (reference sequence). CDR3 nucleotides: TGTGCCAGTAGTATACGTAACCAAGAGACCCAGTACTTC. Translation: CASSIRNQETQYF.

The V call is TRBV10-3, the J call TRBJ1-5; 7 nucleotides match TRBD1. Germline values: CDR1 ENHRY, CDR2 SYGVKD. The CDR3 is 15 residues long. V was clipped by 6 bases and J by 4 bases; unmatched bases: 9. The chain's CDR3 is CAISASGTDNQPQHF. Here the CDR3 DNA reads TGTGCCATCAGCGCCTCCGGGACAGATAATCAGCCCCAGCATTTT.

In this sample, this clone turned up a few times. In nucleotides, the CDR3 is TGTGCCAGCAGCCCCAATCAGCCCCAGCATTTT. Protein sequence: CASSPNQPQHF. V gene TRBV21-1 combines with J gene TRBJ1-5. TRBV21-1 is listed as a pseudogene. CDR3 size: 11 residues.